Following are 17 T cell receptor beta chains from one sample sequenced in a study of technical replicates of blood from several donors. The method was immunoSEQ multiplex PCR; TCRdb's version includes in-frame clones alone and lacks a portion of them. The table records 85,000 to 100,000 clones, approximately 94% of them present only once. The sequenced sample consisted of T cells isolated from PBMCs. All receptors come from a human donor in good health.

The count of this clone is one. The chain carries TRBV5-1 and TRBJ2-2; 12 positions agree with TRBD2. Germline lookup yields CDR1 SGHRS and CDR2 YFSETQ. The trim removed 3 bases at V and 0 bases at J, leaving 9 bases unmatched. This CDR3 spans 19 amino acids. CDR3 in amino acids: CASSWIGLAGISNTGELFF. CDR3 nucleotides: TGCGCCAGCAGCTGGATAGGACTAGCGGGGATCTCGAACACCGGGGAGCTGTTTTTT.

The rearrangement links TRBV5-1 to TRBJ2-7; TRBD1 aligns across 8 bases. The CDR3 has 14 amino acids. The V and J ends lost 4 bases and 7 bases, in that order; junction bases with no gene match: 10. CDR1 and CDR2 (germline): SGHRS, YFSETQ. This CDR3 is CASSIGTGGVEQYF. The CDR3 DNA sequence: TGCGCCAGCAGCATCGGGACAGGCGGGGTAGAGCAGTACTTC.

This clone was observed a single time. V and J are TRBV10-2 and TRBJ1-1; D unresolved. CDR1 and CDR2 from the germline V gene are WSHSY and SAAADI. V lost 4 bases, J lost 3 bases, and 12 bases lay in between. The CDR3 totals 14 residues. In DNA form, the CDR3 reads TGCGCCAGCAGTGTAACAACAGCTTACACTGAAGCTTTCTTT. Encoded protein: CASSVTTAYTEAFF.

The V gene is TRBV5-4, the J gene TRBJ2-2; a possible D gene is TRBD2 (6 bases). The CDR3 has 16 amino acids. V dropped 3 bases and J dropped 0 bases, with 12 bases sitting between them. Germline assignment: CDR1 SGHNT and CDR2 YYREEE (reference sequence). The CDR3 bases are TGTGCCAGCAGCTCCACCGGGACTTCGAACACCGGGGAGCTGTTTTTT. This sequence encodes CASSSTGTSNTGELFF.

The V and J genes are TRBV7-2 and TRBJ1-1; D remains unclear. The germline gives CDR1 SGHTA, CDR2 FQGNSA. V lost 5 bases and J lost 1, with 8 bases in between. This CDR3 region has 13 residues. As DNA, the CDR3 is TGTGCCAGCAGCCCACAATGGAACACTGAAGCTTTCTTT. Amino acids: CASSPQWNTEAFF.

V and J are TRBV7-8 and TRBJ2-1, with D perhaps matching TRBD2 (6 bases). CDR1 and CDR2 (germline): SGHVS, FQNEAQ. The length of the CDR3 is 16 residues. Trimming removed 5 bases from V and 2 bases from J, with 16 bases in between. The CDR3 DNA sequence: TGTGCCAGCAGCGCGACCCGGGAGCCCACCTACAATGAGCAGTTCTTC. Translation: CASSATREPTYNEQFF. Using reference TRBV7-8 and TRBJ2-1 for the parts outside the CDR3, the full variable domain is GAGVSQSPRYKVAKRGQDVALRCDPISGHVSLFWYQQALGQGPEFLTYFQNEAQLDKSGLPSDRFFAERPEGSVSTLKIQRTQQEDSAVYLCASSATREPTYNEQFFGPGTRLTVL.

V and J are TRBV18 and TRBJ2-1; TRBD2 aligns across 15 bases. V lost 3 bases, J lost 3 bases, and 6 bases stayed unmatched. CDR3 length equals 18 residues. Germline CDR1 reads KGHSH; CDR2 reads LQKENI. The CDR3 nucleotides are TGTGCCAGCTCACCTCGGACTAGCGGGAGGGCCGTCTACAATGAGCAGTTCTTC. It translates to CASSPRTSGRAVYNEQFF. The full variable domain, completed using reference TRBV18 and TRBJ2-1, is NAGVMQNPRHLVRRRGQEARLRCSPMKGHSHVYWYRQLPEEGLKFMVYLQKENIIDESGMPKERFSAEFPKEGPSILRIQQVVRGDSAAYFCASSPRTSGRAVYNEQFFGPGTRLTVL.

The chain is built from TRBV6-1 and TRBJ2-7, with TRBD2 matching 12 bases. Germline V gene lookup returns CDR1 MNHNS and CDR2 SASEGT. CDR3 length equals 15 residues. V trimming: 6 bases; J trimming: 1 base; junction bases outside the gene matches: 4. CDR3 in DNA: TGTGCCAGCAGAGGCGGGACTAGCGGGTCCTACGAGCAGTACTTC. Translated, it gives CASRGGTSGSYEQYF.

This chain joins TRBV5-6 and TRBJ2-2; 7 nucleotides agree with TRBD2. The junction had 8 bases not matched to a gene; V was cut back by 2 bases and J by 4 bases. The V gene's germline CDR1 is SGHDT and CDR2 YYEEEE. The CDR3 sequence is 16 residues long. The CDR3 region has the DNA TGTGCCAGCAGCTTCCCGGGACTATTGGGCACCGGGGAGCTGTTTTTT. It is translated as CASSFPGLLGTGELFF.

V is TRBV6-4 and J is TRBJ2-2; the D is unclear. The CDR3 consists of 13 residues. Germline-derived CDR1 and CDR2 are MRHNA and SNTAGT. Trimming shortened V by 8 bases and J by 2 bases, and 9 bases separated the two germline ends. The chain's CDR3 is CASRDINTGELFF. The CDR3 DNA reads as TGTGCCAGCCGAGACATCAACACCGGGGAGCTGTTTTTT.

This chain joins TRBV2 and TRBJ2-7, with D possibly matching TRBD2 (5 bases). With 4 bases removed from V and 3 bases from J, the gap between germline ends came to 16 bases. Germline loops: CDR1 SNHLY, CDR2 FYNNEI. The CDR3 length is 15 residues. CDR3 loop: CASSGGGPRFYEQYF. In nucleotides, the CDR3 is TGTGCCAGCAGTGGCGGAGGCCCTAGGTTCTACGAGCAGTACTTC.

The gene calls are TRBV4-1 and TRBJ2-7; possible D gene TRBD1, 6 bases. The germline CDR1 and CDR2 sequences are MGHRA and YSYEKL. V gave up 3 bases and J gave up 3 bases, with 18 bases separating them. CDR3 length: 16 residues. The CDR3: CASSHRTGLALYEQYF. In DNA, the CDR3 is TGCGCCAGCAGCCATAGAACAGGGTTGGCCCTCTACGAGCAGTACTTC.

This rearrangement joins TRBV6-5 to TRBJ1-5; tentative D call: TRBD1 (5 bases). V lost 2 bases and J lost 4, with 6 bases in between. Per the germline V gene, CDR1 is MNHEY and CDR2 is SVGAGI. The CDR3 contains 13 residues. The CDR3 region is CASSYDRNQPQHF. As DNA, the CDR3 is TGTGCCAGCAGTTACGACAGAAATCAGCCCCAGCATTTT.

This chain joins TRBV5-5 and TRBJ1-2; TRBD1 matches 8 bases. The germline V gene has CDR1 SGHKS and CDR2 YYEKEE (reference sequence). V gave up 4 bases and J gave up 5 bases; unmatched junction bases: 4. This CDR3 region has 13 residues. The CDR3: CASSQRQGYGYTF. In nucleotides, the CDR3 is TGTGCCAGCAGCCAGCGACAGGGGTATGGCTACACCTTC.

The V call is TRBV7-6, the J call TRBJ2-2; TRBD2 matches 7 bases. The CDR3 length is 16 residues. Germline lookup yields CDR1 SGHVS and CDR2 FNYEAQ. Trimming took 1 base from V and 4 from J; bases not matched to a gene: 6. CDR3 nucleotide sequence: TGTGCCAGCAGCTTAGACGCGGGAGAGACCACCGGGGAGCTGTTTTTT. The encoded protein is CASSLDAGETTGELFF.

This chain joins TRBV19 and TRBJ1-1; no firm D call. The V gene's germline CDR1 is LNHDA and CDR2 SQIVND (reference sequence). V was cut by 7 bases and J by 0 bases, with 18 bases left in between. There are 16 residues in the CDR3. The CDR3 loop is CASMRTNAGMNTEAFF. The CDR3 nucleotides are TGTGCCAGTATGAGGACCAATGCGGGGATGAACACTGAAGCTTTCTTT.

This sequence joins TRBV7-9 and TRBJ2-7; D remains ambiguous. The germline CDR1 and CDR2 sequences are SEHNR and FQNEAQ (reference sequence). The length of the CDR3 is 12 residues. V lost 0 bases to trimming and J lost 5 bases, with 5 bases between them. The CDR3 sequence: CASSLARDEQYF. CDR3 sequence (DNA): TGTGCCAGCAGCTTAGCCCGGGACGAGCAGTACTTC.